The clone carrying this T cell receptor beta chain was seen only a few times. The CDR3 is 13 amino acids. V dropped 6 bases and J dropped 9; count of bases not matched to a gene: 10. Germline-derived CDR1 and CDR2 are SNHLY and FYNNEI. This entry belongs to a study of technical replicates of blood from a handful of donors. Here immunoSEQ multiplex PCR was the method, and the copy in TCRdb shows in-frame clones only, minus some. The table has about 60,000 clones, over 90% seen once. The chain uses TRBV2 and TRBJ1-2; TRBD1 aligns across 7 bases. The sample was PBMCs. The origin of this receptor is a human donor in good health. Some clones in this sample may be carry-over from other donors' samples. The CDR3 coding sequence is TGTGCCAGCAGCATTAAGGGGGCGCAGAGCTACACCTTC. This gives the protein CASSIKGAQSYTF.